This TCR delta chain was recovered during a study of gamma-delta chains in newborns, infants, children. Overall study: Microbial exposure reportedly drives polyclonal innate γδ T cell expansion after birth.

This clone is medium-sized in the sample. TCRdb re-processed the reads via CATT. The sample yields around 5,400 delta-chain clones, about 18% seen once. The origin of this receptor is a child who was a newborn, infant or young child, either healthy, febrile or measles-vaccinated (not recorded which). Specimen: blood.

The CDR3 is CACFQLGDLPPDKLIF. For the CDR3, the DNA is TGTGCCTGTTTTCAACTGGGGGATCTCCCCCCCGATAAACTCATCTTT. V gene TRDV2 combines with J gene TRDJ1, with 10 bases lining up with TRDD3. CDR1 is GEAIGNYY, CDR2 EKD, per germline. The CDR3 spans 16 residues. After removal of 6 bases from V and 3 bases from J, the junction contained 12 bases not matched to a gene.